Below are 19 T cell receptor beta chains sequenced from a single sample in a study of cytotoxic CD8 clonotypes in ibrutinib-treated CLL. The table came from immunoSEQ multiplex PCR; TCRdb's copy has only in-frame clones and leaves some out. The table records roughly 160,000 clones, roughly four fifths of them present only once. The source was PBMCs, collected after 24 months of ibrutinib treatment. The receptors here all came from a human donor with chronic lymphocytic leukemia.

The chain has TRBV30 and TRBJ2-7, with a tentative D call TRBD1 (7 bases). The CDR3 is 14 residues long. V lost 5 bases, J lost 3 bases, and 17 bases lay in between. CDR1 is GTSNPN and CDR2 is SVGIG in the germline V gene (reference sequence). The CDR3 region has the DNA TGTGCCTGGGGGCACAGGGGAGGAAGCTACGAGCAGTACTTC. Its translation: CAWGHRGGSYEQYF.

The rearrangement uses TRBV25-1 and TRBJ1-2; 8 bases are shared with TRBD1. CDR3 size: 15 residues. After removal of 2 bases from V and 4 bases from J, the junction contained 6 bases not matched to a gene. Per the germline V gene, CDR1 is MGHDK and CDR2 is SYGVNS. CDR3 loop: CASSEPGQGSYGYTF. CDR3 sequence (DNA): TGTGCCAGCAGTGAACCCGGACAGGGCTCCTATGGCTACACCTTC.

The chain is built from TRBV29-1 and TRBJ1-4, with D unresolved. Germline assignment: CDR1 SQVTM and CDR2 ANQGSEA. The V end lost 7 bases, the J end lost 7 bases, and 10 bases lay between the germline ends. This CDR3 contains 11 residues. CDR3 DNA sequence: TGCAGCGGCCTACATCTTGAAAAACTGTTTTTT. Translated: CSGLHLEKLFF.

The CDR3 reads CAWSRPQNSPLHF. CDR3 bases: TGTGCCTGGAGCCGTCCCCAGAATTCACCCCTCCACTTT. The rearrangement joins TRBV30 to TRBJ1-6; D unclear. Germline-derived CDR1 and CDR2 are GTSNPN and SVGIG (reference sequence). The CDR3 contains 13 residues. V lost 3 bases and J lost 7, with 10 bases in between.

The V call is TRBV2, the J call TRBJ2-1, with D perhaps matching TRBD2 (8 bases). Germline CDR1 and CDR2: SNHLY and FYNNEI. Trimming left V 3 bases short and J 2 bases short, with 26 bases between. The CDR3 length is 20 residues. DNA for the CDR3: TGTGCCAGCAGTGATGGGGACAGTCGTTTAGCGGGGAATGCCTACAATGAGCAGTTCTTC. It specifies CASSDGDSRLAGNAYNEQFF.

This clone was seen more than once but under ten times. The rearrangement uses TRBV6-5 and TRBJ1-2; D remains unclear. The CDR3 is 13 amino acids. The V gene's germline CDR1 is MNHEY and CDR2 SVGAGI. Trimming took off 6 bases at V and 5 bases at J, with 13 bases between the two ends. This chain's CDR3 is CASREPNGYGYTF. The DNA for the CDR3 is TGTGCCAGCAGGGAGCCGAACGGGTATGGCTACACCTTC.

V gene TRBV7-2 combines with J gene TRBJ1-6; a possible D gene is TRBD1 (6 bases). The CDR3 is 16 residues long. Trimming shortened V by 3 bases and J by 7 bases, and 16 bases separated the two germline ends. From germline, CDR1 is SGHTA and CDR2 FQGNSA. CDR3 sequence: CASSFSVTGGNSPLHF. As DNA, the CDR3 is TGTGCCAGCAGCTTCAGCGTGACAGGCGGGAATTCACCCCTCCACTTT.

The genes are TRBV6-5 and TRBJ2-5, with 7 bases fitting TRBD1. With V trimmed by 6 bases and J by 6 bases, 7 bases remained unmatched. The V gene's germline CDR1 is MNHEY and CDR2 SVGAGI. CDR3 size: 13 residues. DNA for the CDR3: TGTGCCAGCAGGCGTACAGGGGCCAAGACCCAGTACTTC. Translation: CASRRTGAKTQYF.

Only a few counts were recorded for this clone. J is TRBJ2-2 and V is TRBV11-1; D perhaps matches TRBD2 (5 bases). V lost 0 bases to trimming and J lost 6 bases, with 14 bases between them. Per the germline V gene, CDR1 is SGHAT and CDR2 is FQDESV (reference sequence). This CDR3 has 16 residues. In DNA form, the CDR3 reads TGTGCCAGCAGCTTAGCGGGCCAAAGCGGAGCCGGGGAGCTGTTTTTT. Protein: CASSLAGQSGAGELFF. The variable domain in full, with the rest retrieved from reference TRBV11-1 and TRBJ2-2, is EAEVAQSPRYKITEKSQAVAFWCDPISGHATLYWYRQILGQGPELLVQFQDESVVDDSQLPKDRFSAERLKGVDSTLKIQPAELGDSAMYLCASSLAGQSGAGELFFGEGSRLTVL.

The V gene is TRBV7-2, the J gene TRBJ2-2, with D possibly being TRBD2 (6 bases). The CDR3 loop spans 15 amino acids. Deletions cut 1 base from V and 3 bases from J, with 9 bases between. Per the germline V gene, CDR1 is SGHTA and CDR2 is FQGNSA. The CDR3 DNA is TGTGCCAGCAGCTTAGACGGACTATACACCGGGGAGCTGTTTTTT. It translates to CASSLDGLYTGELFF.

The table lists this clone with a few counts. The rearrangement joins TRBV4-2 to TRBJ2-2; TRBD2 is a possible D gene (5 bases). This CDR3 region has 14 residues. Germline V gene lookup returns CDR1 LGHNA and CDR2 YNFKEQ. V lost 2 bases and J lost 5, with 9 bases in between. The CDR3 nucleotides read TGTGCCAGCAGCCAACGAGGAGGAACCGGGGAGCTGTTTTTT. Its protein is CASSQRGGTGELFF.

CDR3 loop: CASSQRGQETQYF. The CDR3 coding sequence is TGCGCCAGCAGCCAGCGGGGTCAGGAGACCCAGTACTTC. V and J are TRBV5-1 and TRBJ2-5; 7 bases line up with TRBD2. The germline CDR1 and CDR2 sequences are SGHRS and YFSETQ. The CDR3 is 13 amino acids. V was pared by 4 bases and J by 5 bases, with 5 bases of the junction left unmatched.

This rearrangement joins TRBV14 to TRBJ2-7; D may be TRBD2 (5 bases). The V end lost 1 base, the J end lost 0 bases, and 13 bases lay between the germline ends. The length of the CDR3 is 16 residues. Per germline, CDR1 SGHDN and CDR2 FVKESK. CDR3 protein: CASSQVAGTSSYEQYF. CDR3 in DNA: TGTGCCAGCAGCCAAGTTGCGGGTACTAGCTCCTACGAGCAGTACTTC.

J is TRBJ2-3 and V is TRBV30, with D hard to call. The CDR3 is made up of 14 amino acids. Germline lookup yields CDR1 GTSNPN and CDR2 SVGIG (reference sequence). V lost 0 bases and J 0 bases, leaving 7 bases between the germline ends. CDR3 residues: CAWSVHTSTDTQYF. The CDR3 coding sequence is TGTGCCTGGAGTGTACATACTAGCACAGATACGCAGTATTTT.

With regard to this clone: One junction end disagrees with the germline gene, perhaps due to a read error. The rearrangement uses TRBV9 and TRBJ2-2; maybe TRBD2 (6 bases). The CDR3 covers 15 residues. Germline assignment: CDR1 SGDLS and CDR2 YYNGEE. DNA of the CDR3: TGTGCCAGCAGCGTAGTTCTGGGGGGAACCGTGGAGCTGTTTTTT. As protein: CASSVVLGGTVELFF.

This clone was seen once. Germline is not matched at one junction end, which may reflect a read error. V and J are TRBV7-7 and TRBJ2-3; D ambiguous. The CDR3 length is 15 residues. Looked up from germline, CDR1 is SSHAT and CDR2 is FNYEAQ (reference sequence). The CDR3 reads CASSVGLGKTDTQYF. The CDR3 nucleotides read TGTGCTAGCAGCGTGGGTTTGGGTAAAACAGATACGCAGTATTTT.

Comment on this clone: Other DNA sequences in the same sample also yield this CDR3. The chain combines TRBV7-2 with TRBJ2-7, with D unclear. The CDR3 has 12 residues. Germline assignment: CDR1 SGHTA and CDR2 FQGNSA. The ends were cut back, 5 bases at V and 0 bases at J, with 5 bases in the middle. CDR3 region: CASSLSSYEQYF. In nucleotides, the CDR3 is TGTGCCAGCAGCCTTAGCTCCTACGAGCAGTACTTC.

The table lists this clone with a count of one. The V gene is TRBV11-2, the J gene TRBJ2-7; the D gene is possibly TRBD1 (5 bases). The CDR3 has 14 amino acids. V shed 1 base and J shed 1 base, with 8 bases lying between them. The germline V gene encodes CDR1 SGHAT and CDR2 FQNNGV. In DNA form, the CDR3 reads TGTGCCAGCAGCTTAGCAGGGATTTCCTACGAGCAGTACTTC. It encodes CASSLAGISYEQYF.

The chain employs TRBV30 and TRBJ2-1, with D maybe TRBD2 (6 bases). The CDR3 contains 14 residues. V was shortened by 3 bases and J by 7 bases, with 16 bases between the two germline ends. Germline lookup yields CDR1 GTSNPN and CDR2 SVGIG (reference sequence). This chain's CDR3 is CAWSEGRRGNEQFF. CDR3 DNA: TGTGCCTGGAGCGAGGGACGGCGGGGAAATGAGCAGTTCTTC.